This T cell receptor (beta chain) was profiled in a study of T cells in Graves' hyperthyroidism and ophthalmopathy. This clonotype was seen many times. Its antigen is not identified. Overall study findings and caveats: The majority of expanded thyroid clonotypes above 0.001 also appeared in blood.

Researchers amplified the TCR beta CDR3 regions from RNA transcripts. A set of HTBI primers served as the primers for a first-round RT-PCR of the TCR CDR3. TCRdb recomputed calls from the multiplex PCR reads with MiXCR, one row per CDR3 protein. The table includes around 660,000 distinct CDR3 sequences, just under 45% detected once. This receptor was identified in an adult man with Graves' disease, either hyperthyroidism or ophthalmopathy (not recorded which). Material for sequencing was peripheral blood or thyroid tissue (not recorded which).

CDR3 bases: TGTGCCATCAGTGAGACTGGTGCAACTAATGAAAAACTGTTTTTT. Its translation: CAISETGATNEKLFF. The chain is built from TRBV10-3 and TRBJ1-4, with D hard to call. Trimming removed 2 bases from V and 0 bases from J, with 7 bases in between. The CDR3 extends over 15 amino acids. The germline gives CDR1 ENHRY, CDR2 SYGVKD.